These 31 T cell receptor beta chains share one sample of origin, sequenced in a study of CD8 T cells in Susac syndrome. Reverse transcription of roughly 0.5 to 1 ug RNA was carried out with random hexamers. MiXCR, applied by TCRdb to the immunoSEQ multiplex PCR reads, yields one record per CDR3 protein. The table has about 100,000 distinct CDR3 sequences, 90% to 95% seen once. Sequenced sample: CD8+ T cells from PBMCs. These receptors were taken from a human donor in good health.

This chain uses TRBV7-9 with TRBJ1-2; 7 positions match TRBD1. V shed 5 bases and J 8 bases; nucleotides not matched to a gene: 8. Germline loops: CDR1 SEHNR, CDR2 FQNEAQ (reference sequence). The CDR3 covers 13 residues. DNA of the CDR3: TGTGCCAGCAGCATACAGGGGCGGTTCGGCTACACCTTC. Amino acid sequence: CASSIQGRFGYTF.

The chain employs TRBV7-9 and TRBJ1-1; D is ambiguous. The CDR3 spans 11 residues. V was pared by 6 bases and J by 1 base, with 3 bases between. CDR1 and CDR2 (germline): SEHNR, FQNEAQ (reference sequence). The chain's CDR3 is CASRGNTEAFF. CDR3 DNA: TGTGCCAGCAGGGGGAACACTGAAGCTTTCTTT.

The chain has TRBV18 and TRBJ1-2; D gene unclear. Germline lookup yields CDR1 KGHSH and CDR2 LQKENI. The V gene lost 6 bases and the J gene lost 4 bases, with 18 bases spanning the gap. The CDR3 runs 15 residues. The CDR3: CASSPRKVLSYGYTF. CDR3 in DNA: TGTGCCAGCTCCCCCCGGAAGGTTCTTAGCTATGGCTACACCTTC.

This rearrangement joins TRBV20-1 to TRBJ1-5, with TRBD1 matching 7 bases. Per the germline V gene, CDR1 is DFQATT and CDR2 is SNEGSKA (reference sequence). This CDR3 has 17 amino acids. V was clipped by 1 base and J by 1 base; unmatched bases: 10. DNA for the CDR3: TGCAGTGCTAGAGTCCGGGAGGGGGCGCGGAGCAATCAGCCCCAGCATTTT. Translating gives CSARVREGARSNQPQHF.

The rearrangement links TRBV5-4 to TRBJ2-2, with no clear D. The germline V gene encodes CDR1 SGHNT and CDR2 YYREEE (reference sequence). The CDR3 runs 15 residues. V gave up 4 bases and J gave up 1 base, with 11 bases separating them. The CDR3 nucleotides are TGTGCCAGCAGCCAGACATATCTGAACACCGGGGAGCTGTTTTTT. Translation gives CASSQTYLNTGELFF.

This clonotype was seen once. The V call is TRBV27, the J call TRBJ1-2; D perhaps matches TRBD1 (5 bases). The CDR3 consists of 16 residues. V lost 6 bases and J lost 1, with 18 bases in between. Germline assignment: CDR1 MNHEY and CDR2 SMNVEV (reference sequence). Here the CDR3 DNA reads TGTGCCAGCAGGGAGGGACGGACCAATTTTAACTATGGCTACACCTTC. Translating gives CASREGRTNFNYGYTF.

This chain uses TRBV19 with TRBJ2-1; 16 bases line up with TRBD2. V gave up 8 bases and J gave up 9 bases; unmatched junction bases: 7. Germline CDR1 reads LNHDA; CDR2 reads SQIVND (reference sequence). This CDR3 is built from 15 residues. The CDR3 nucleotides read TGTGCCAGTGCGGGACTAGCGGGGGGGCGTGGTGAGCAGTTCTTC. Protein sequence: CASAGLAGGRGEQFF.

This clonotype has a handful of counts. The chain joins TRBV7-9 to TRBJ1-5, with D maybe TRBD1 (6 bases). V dropped 3 bases and J dropped 0 bases, with 9 bases sitting between them. This CDR3 comprises 15 residues. From germline, CDR1 is SEHNR and CDR2 FQNEAQ (reference sequence). CDR3 nucleotides: TGTGCCAGCAGCTTGACAGGCAGTAGCAATCAGCCCCAGCATTTT. Its translation: CASSLTGSSNQPQHF.

This clonotype was recorded once. The chain recombines TRBV29-1 with TRBJ2-7, with TRBD2 as a possible D gene (5 bases). CDR3 length equals 13 residues. Trimming took off 6 bases at V and 1 base at J, with 13 bases between the two ends. CDR1 and CDR2 from the germline V gene are SQVTM and ANQGSEA. CDR3 nucleotide sequence: TGCAGCGTAGTTAAGGGAGCGTCCTACGAGCAGTACTTC. Its translation is CSVVKGASYEQYF.

V is TRBV20-1 and J is TRBJ2-7; TRBD1 matches 7 bases. The CDR3 is 13 residues long. Germline V gene data show CDR1 as DFQATT and CDR2 as SNEGSKA (reference sequence). The ends lost 2 bases at V and 3 bases at J; junction bases unmatched: 4. The CDR3 sequence is CSARLGQDYEQYF. CDR3 bases: TGCAGTGCTAGACTCGGACAGGACTACGAGCAGTACTTC.

The chain combines TRBV20-1 with TRBJ1-2, with TRBD1 identical over 7 bases. V dropped 3 bases and J dropped 4; count of bases not matched to a gene: 23. This CDR3 is 19 amino acids long. The germline gives CDR1 DFQATT, CDR2 SNEGSKA (reference sequence). The CDR3 region is CSASGVVGTAWVSTYGYTF. The CDR3 DNA reads as TGCAGTGCTAGCGGAGTTGTGGGGACAGCGTGGGTTAGTACCTATGGCTACACCTTC.

This clonotype was detected a few times. The CDR3, as DNA: TGTGCCAGCAGCCCCGGGAGCAATCAGCCCCAGCATTTT. Protein sequence: CASSPGSNQPQHF. The chain couples TRBV7-8 to TRBJ1-5; unclear D gene. Germline V lookup: CDR1 SGHVS, CDR2 FQNEAQ. V lost 5 bases and J lost 1, with 6 bases in between. The CDR3 loop spans 13 amino acids.

This chain uses TRBV29-1 with TRBJ1-1; D gene uncertain. Germline CDR1 reads SQVTM; CDR2 reads ANQGSEA. The CDR3 runs to 9 residues. Trimming took 7 bases from V and 4 from J, leaving 4 bases between them. CDR3 amino acids: CSAGTEAFF. The CDR3 DNA reads TGCAGCGCTGGCACTGAAGCTTTCTTT.

The rearrangement links TRBV5-4 to TRBJ1-1; tentative D call: TRBD1 (5 bases). V was clipped by 4 bases and J by 6 bases, with 16 bases between them. The CDR3 has 14 amino acids. Germline-derived CDR1 and CDR2 are SGHNT and YYREEE (reference sequence). The CDR3 bases are TGTGCCAGCAGCGCGGATGGGGACGGAGCTGAAGCTTTCTTT. Its protein product is CASSADGDGAEAFF.

The chain combines TRBV3-1 with TRBJ1-5; no definite D call. Germline CDR1 and CDR2: LGHDT and YNNKEL (reference sequence). The CDR3 loop spans 15 amino acids. The V and J ends lost 1 base and 3 bases respectively, with 10 bases between them. As DNA, the CDR3 is TGTGCCAGCAGCCAAGGAATAGGTAACAATCAGCCCCAGCATTTT. This encodes CASSQGIGNNQPQHF.

This clonotype was detected once. This rearrangement joins TRBV3-1 to TRBJ2-5; D tentatively reads TRBD1 or TRBD2 (6 bases each). V was cut by 3 bases and J by 2 bases, with 22 bases left in between. Germline values: CDR1 LGHDT, CDR2 YNNKEL (reference sequence). This CDR3 comprises 18 residues. CDR3 nucleotide sequence: TGTGCCAGCAGCCATTCTATCACATCGGGGGCCGCACAAGAGACCCAGTACTTC. Amino acids: CASSHSITSGAAQETQYF.

This chain joins TRBV11-2 and TRBJ2-5; tentatively, D is TRBD2 (6 bases). Germline values: CDR1 SGHAT, CDR2 FQNNGV. With 5 bases removed from V and 5 bases from J, the gap between germline ends came to 15 bases. This CDR3 comprises 14 residues. The CDR3 nucleotides read TGTGCCAGCAGCCCAGTAGGCGGGGAGGAGACCCAGTACTTC. Protein: CASSPVGGEETQYF.

The chain combines TRBV29-1 with TRBJ2-2; D is unresolved. Per the germline V gene, CDR1 is SQVTM and CDR2 is ANQGSEA. CDR3 length: 13 amino acids. V lost 7 bases, J lost 0 bases, and 9 bases lay in between. CDR3: CSAPVANTGELFF. DNA for the CDR3: TGCAGCGCGCCCGTCGCGAACACCGGGGAGCTGTTTTTT.

The rearrangement links TRBV5-1 to TRBJ1-1; a weak D match, TRBD1 (5 bases). The CDR3 has 14 amino acids. Trimming removed 2 bases from V and 3 bases from J, with 11 bases in between. CDR1 and CDR2 (germline): SGHRS, YFSETQ. As DNA, the CDR3 is TGCGCCAGCAGCTTATGGGGGTCGGACACTGAAGCTTTCTTT. Translated: CASSLWGSDTEAFF.

Only a few counts were recorded for this clonotype. The CDR3 coding sequence is TGTGCCAGCAGTTACTCGATGGGCACGACCTATTACGAGCAGTACTTC. Residues: CASSYSMGTTYYEQYF. The V gene is TRBV6-5, the J gene TRBJ2-7; no firm D call. Trimming left V 0 bases short and J 4 bases short, with 16 bases between. Germline V lookup: CDR1 MNHEY, CDR2 SVGAGI. The CDR3 sequence is 16 residues long.

The chain joins TRBV27 to TRBJ1-5; a weak D match, TRBD1 (6 bases). V was shortened by 5 bases and J by 2 bases, with 10 bases between the two germline ends. The CDR3 loop spans 14 amino acids. The germline CDR1 and CDR2 sequences are MNHEY and SMNVEV (reference sequence). For the CDR3, the DNA is TGTGCCAGCAGTATTAGACAGGGCAATCAGCCCCAGCATTTT. Translated, it gives CASSIRQGNQPQHF.

The J gene is TRBJ2-7, the V gene TRBV27; 7 nucleotides line up with TRBD1. Germline CDR1 and CDR2: MNHEY and SMNVEV (reference sequence). V gave up 3 bases and J gave up 7 bases; unmatched junction bases: 9. The CDR3 spans 14 residues. The CDR3 DNA reads as TGTGCCAGCAGTTTGACGGGACAGTATTGGGAGCAGTACTTC. This encodes CASSLTGQYWEQYF.

This chain uses TRBV18 with TRBJ1-1; weak D call: TRBD1 (5 bases). The germline V gene has CDR1 KGHSH and CDR2 LQKENI. V lost 8 bases and J lost 0, with 13 bases in between. The CDR3 spans 14 residues. CDR3 in DNA: TGTGCCAGCGTCGACAGAGGGTTGAACACTGAAGCTTTCTTT. It encodes CASVDRGLNTEAFF.

This chain joins TRBV19 and TRBJ2-1; a possible D gene is TRBD2 (6 bases). The ends were cut back, 4 bases at V and 4 bases at J, with 8 bases in the middle. Germline V gives CDR1 LNHDA, CDR2 SQIVND (reference sequence). This CDR3 contains 13 residues. CDR3 nucleotide sequence: TGTGCCAGTAGTAGCGGGGTTTACAATGAGCAGTTCTTC. Translated: CASSSGVYNEQFF.

V gene TRBV23-1 combines with J gene TRBJ1-2, with a weak D call TRBD1 (5 bases). TRBV23-1 is sorted into the ORF group, with uncertain function. The CDR3 extends over 15 amino acids. The V and J ends lost 4 bases and 8 bases respectively, with 20 bases between them. CDR3 nucleotides: TGCGCCAGCAGTCGACCCCCGGACACCGTGCTGGGCTACACCTTC. It codes for CASSRPPDTVLGYTF.

The chain joins TRBV6-5 to TRBJ1-1; D may be TRBD1 (5 bases). Germline V lookup: CDR1 MNHEY, CDR2 SVGAGI. The CDR3 has 15 residues. V was clipped by 3 bases and J by 6 bases, with 17 bases between them. The CDR3, as DNA: TGTGCCAGCAGTTATACAAACGGGGGGTTCCCTGAAGCTTTCTTT. It yields the protein CASSYTNGGFPEAFF.

The rearrangement joins TRBV3-1 to TRBJ2-3; 11 bases align to TRBD2. Germline V gives CDR1 LGHDT, CDR2 YNNKEL (reference sequence). V lost 1 base and J lost 8; bases outside the gene matches: 8. CDR3 length: 16 amino acids. CDR3 region: CASSQGVGTSGFTQYF. The CDR3 DNA reads TGTGCCAGCAGCCAAGGTGTAGGGACTAGCGGTTTTACGCAGTATTTT.

The chain recombines TRBV24-1 with TRBJ2-1; TRBD1 or TRBD2 may be the D gene (6 bases each). CDR1 and CDR2 from the germline V gene are KGHDR and SFDVKD. V was trimmed by 9 bases and J by 5 bases, leaving 19 bases between them. The length of the CDR3 is 15 residues. CDR3 nucleotides: TGTGCCACCGCACGGTCGGGGGACACTAACAATGAGCAGTTCTTC. It translates to CATARSGDTNNEQFF.

The gene calls are TRBV7-2 and TRBJ2-7; no clear D gene. This CDR3 has 14 amino acids. Per germline, CDR1 SGHTA and CDR2 FQGNSA. Trimming removed 1 base from V and 5 bases from J, with 12 bases in between. The CDR3: CASSLEWSGHEQYF. The CDR3 nucleotides read TGTGCCAGCAGCTTAGAATGGTCCGGCCACGAGCAGTACTTC.

The table lists this clonotype with a count of one. V usage is TRBV29-1 and J usage is TRBJ2-5; TRBD1 might be the D (7 bases). The CDR3 length is 14 residues. Per the germline V gene, CDR1 is SQVTM and CDR2 is ANQGSEA. V shed 5 bases and J shed 3 bases, with 16 bases lying between them. The CDR3 reads CSVYFQGEEETQYF. DNA for the CDR3: TGCAGCGTTTACTTTCAGGGGGAGGAAGAGACCCAGTACTTC. The whole variable domain, filled in from reference TRBV29-1 and TRBJ2-5, reads SAVISQKPSRDICQRGTSLTIQCQVDSQVTMMFWYRQQPGQSLTLIATANQGSEATYESGFVIDKFPISRPNLTFSTLTVSNMSPEDSSIYLCSVYFQGEEETQYFGPGTRLLVL.

The DNA of the CDR3 is TGTGCCAGCAGCTTAAACCGGGCCCCGGTCGGCATTCAGTACTTC. It yields the protein CASSLNRAPVGIQYF. J is TRBJ2-4 and V is TRBV7-9; D gene unclear. Per germline, CDR1 SEHNR and CDR2 FQNEAQ (reference sequence). CDR3 size: 15 residues. With 2 bases removed from V and 9 bases from J, the gap between germline ends came to 17 bases.